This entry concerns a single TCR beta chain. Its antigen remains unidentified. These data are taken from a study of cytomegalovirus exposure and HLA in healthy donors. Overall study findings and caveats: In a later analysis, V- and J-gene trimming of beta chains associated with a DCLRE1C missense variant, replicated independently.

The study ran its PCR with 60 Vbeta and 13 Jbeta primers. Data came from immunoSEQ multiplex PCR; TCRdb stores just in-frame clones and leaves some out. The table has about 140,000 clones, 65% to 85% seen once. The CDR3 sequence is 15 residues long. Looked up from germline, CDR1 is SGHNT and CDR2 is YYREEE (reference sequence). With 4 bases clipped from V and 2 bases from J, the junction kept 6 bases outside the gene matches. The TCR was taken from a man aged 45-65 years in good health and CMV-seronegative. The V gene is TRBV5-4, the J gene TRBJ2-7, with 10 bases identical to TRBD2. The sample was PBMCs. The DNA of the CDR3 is TGTGCCAGCAGCCCCGGGACTAGCGACCCCTACGAGCAGTACTTC. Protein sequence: CASSPGTSDPYEQYF.